This TCR beta chain was profiled in a study of resident and recirculating memory T cells in vitiligo. About the study: Each patient gave two lesional and two nonlesional epidermal shave biopsies, plus PBMCs.

Confetti depigmentation, marking active vitiligo, was absent in these patients. Concerning this clone: Other DNA sequences in the same sample also yield this CDR3.

The CDR3 loop spans 17 amino acids. The V gene's germline CDR1 is GTSNPN and CDR2 SVGIG (reference sequence). The V and J ends lost 4 bases and 2 bases, in that order; junction bases with no gene match: 15. Some clones are missing from TCRdb's copy, which holds only in-frame ones; the method was immunoSEQ multiplex PCR. The repertoire holds more than 70,000 clones, with under 95% as singletons. The gene calls are TRBV30 and TRBJ2-5; 8 bases line up with TRBD2. Specimen: blood. The TCR sequence derives from a male donor with vitiligo. CDR3 sequence reads: CAWTLTGSGRRQETQYF. The CDR3 nucleotides read TGTGCCTGGACCCTCACAGGGAGCGGGAGACGGCAAGAGACCCAGTACTTC.